Listed below are T cell receptor beta chains from one sample, sequenced in a study of blood T cell repertoires in COVID-19. Sequencing was performed with immunoSEQ multiplex PCR; in TCRdb, only in-frame clones are kept and a portion is missing. The profile shows around 89,000 clones, 88% of them singletons. What was sequenced was peripheral blood. The origin of the receptors is a man in his fifties or sixties with acute or convalescent COVID-19. Each CDR3 is given with its conserved first and last residue. Each record gives: J gene, D gene, clone size, V gene, CDR3 protein, CDR3 DNA. The D gene is left open where the match is weak. Some rows mark clone size as missing; the rest say once, few, many or name a class of expanded clone.

>TRBJ1-2|TRBD1|.|TRBV5-1
CASSWGQVEGYTF
TGCGCCAGCAGCTGGGGACAGGTAGAGGGCTACACCTTC
>TRBJ2-7|TRBD1|.|TRBV10-3
CAISDSGQGAYEQYF
TGTGCCATCAGTGATTCGGGACAGGGGGCCTACGAGCAGTACTTC
>TRBJ2-7|TRBD1|.|TRBV24-1
CATSDRQGYEQYF
TGTGCCACCAGTGATCGACAGGGTTACGAGCAGTACTTC
>TRBJ2-7|TRBD1|few|TRBV7-9
CASSLRGTGSEQYF
TGTGCCAGCAGCTTAAGAGGGACAGGGTCCGAGCAGTACTTC
>TRBJ1-5|.|.|TRBV5-5
CASSLGHQGQPQHF
TGTGCCAGCAGCTTGGGGCACCAGGGGCAGCCCCAGCATTTT
>TRBJ2-5|TRBD1|.|TRBV28
CASSSMTGAETQYF
TGTGCCAGCAGTTCGATGACAGGGGCTGAGACCCAGTACTTC
>TRBJ1-1|.|.|TRBV6-6
CASSYSGQQNTEAFF
TGTGCCAGCAGTTACTCCGGACAGCAGAACACTGAAGCTTTCTTT
>TRBJ2-5|.|.|TRBV29-1
CSPNWGETQYF
TGCAGCCCGAATTGGGGCGAGACCCAGTACTTC
>TRBJ2-7|.|.|TRBV4-1
CASSPWLKGQGAYEQYF
TGCGCCAGCAGCCCATGGCTCAAGGGCCAGGGTGCCTACGAGCAGTACTTC
>TRBJ1-4|TRBD1|.|TRBV19
CASSPGQVAEKLFF
TGTGCCAGTTCCCCGGGACAGGTTGCGGAAAAACTGTTTTTT
>TRBJ2-7|.|once|TRBV5-4
CASSNRDKYEQYF
TGTGCCAGCAGCAACCGGGACAAGTACGAGCAGTACTTC
>TRBJ2-5|TRBD2|.|TRBV18
CASSPAALAGGETQYF
TGTGCCAGCTCACCAGCTGCGCTAGCGGGGGGCGAGACCCAGTACTTC
>TRBJ2-2|TRBD2|once|TRBV19
CASSTYLAGGTGELFF
TGTGCCAGTAGTACATACCTAGCGGGAGGTACCGGGGAGCTGTTTTTT
>TRBJ1-2|TRBD1|.|TRBV7-9
CASSLDLKGANGYTF
TGTGCCAGCAGCTTAGACTTGAAGGGGGCAAATGGCTACACCTTC
>TRBJ2-7|TRBD1|.|TRBV11-3
CASSFCERTGASYEQYF
TGTGCCAGCAGCTTCTGTGAGCGGACAGGGGCTTCCTACGAGCAGTACTTC
>TRBJ2-7|.|.|TRBV10-3
CATSSSSSYEQYF
TGTGCCACCTCTTCCTCTAGCTCCTACGAGCAGTACTTC
>TRBJ1-4|.|.|TRBV9
CASSPTQGQVANEKLFF
TGTGCCAGCAGCCCGACTCAGGGGCAGGTGGCTAATGAAAAACTGTTTTTT
>TRBJ1-1|.|.|TRBV6-5
CASSPGTRITEAFF
TGTGCCAGCAGTCCCGGGACACGGATTACTGAAGCTTTCTTT
>TRBJ2-1|TRBD2|.|TRBV4-1
CASSQEGGLAGGNEQFF
TGCGCCAGCAGCCAAGAAGGGGGACTAGCGGGAGGAAATGAGCAGTTCTTC
>TRBJ1-2|.|.|TRBV30
CAWSEAGQGWDGYTF
TGTGCCTGGAGTGAGGCGGGCCAAGGGTGGGATGGCTACACCTTC
>TRBJ1-5|.|few|TRBV7-9
CASSLSTGNQPQHF
TGTGCCAGCAGCTTATCGACAGGCAATCAGCCCCAGCATTTT
>TRBJ1-6|TRBD1|.|TRBV28
CASRLRQGWSPLHF
TGTGCCAGCAGACTTAGACAGGGGTGGTCACCCCTCCACTTT
>TRBJ1-2|.|.|TRBV19
CASTYIFQTETYGYTF
TGTGCCAGTACTTATATTTTCCAGACGGAGACCTATGGCTACACCTTC
>TRBJ2-4|TRBD2|.|TRBV19
CASSRFGLAGGLAKNIQYF
TGTGCCAGTAGTAGATTCGGGCTAGCGGGGGGCCTAGCCAAAAACATTCAGTACTTC
>TRBJ1-6|TRBD1|.|TRBV27
CASSPGQSSYNSPLHF
TGTGCCAGCAGTCCGGGACAGAGCTCCTATAATTCACCCCTCCACTTT
>TRBJ2-7|TRBD1|.|TRBV6-5
CATGTAIEEQYF
TGTGCCACCGGGACAGCCATAGAGGAGCAGTACTTC
>TRBJ2-3|.|.|TRBV5-1
CASSLVGEEDTQYF
TGCGCCAGCAGCTTGGTCGGGGAGGAAGATACGCAGTATTTT
>TRBJ1-6|.|.|TRBV10-2
CASSRGRSYNSPLHF
TGCGCCAGCAGTAGAGGTCGGTCCTATAATTCACCCCTCCACTTT
>TRBJ2-7|.|.|TRBV27
CASSLRGYEQYF
TGTGCCAGCAGTTTGCGGGGATACGAGCAGTACTTC
>TRBJ1-2|.|.|TRBV11-2
CASSPTLANYGYTF
TGTGCCAGCAGTCCGACACTTGCTAACTATGGCTACACCTTC
>TRBJ1-2|TRBD1|once|TRBV10-1
CASSESGPGDRADYGYTF
TGCGCCAGCAGTGAATCGGGACCGGGAGACAGGGCGGACTATGGCTACACCTTC
>TRBJ2-3|TRBD2|.|TRBV7-3
CASSQSGGSFDTQYF
TGTGCCAGCAGCCAGAGCGGGGGGAGTTTCGATACGCAGTATTTT
>TRBJ2-5|TRBD1|.|TRBV19
CASSIQGAKETQYF
TGTGCCAGTAGTATACAGGGGGCAAAAGAGACCCAGTACTTC
>TRBJ2-7|.|once|TRBV5-4
CASSLAGTYEQYF
TGTGCCAGCAGCTTGGCGGGTACCTACGAGCAGTACTTC
>TRBJ2-5|.|.|TRBV3-1/TRBV3-2
CASSQAGLSQETQYF
TGTGCCAGCAGCCAGGCTGGACTTAGCCAAGAGACCCAGTACTTC
>TRBJ1-5|.|.|TRBV27
CASSSGGNYQPQHF
TGTGCCAGCAGTTCCGGCGGTAATTATCAGCCCCAGCATTTT
>TRBJ1-3|TRBD1|.|TRBV7-2
CASSSDRGSGNTIYF
TGTGCCAGCAGCTCGGACAGGGGGTCTGGAAACACCATATATTTT
>TRBJ2-3|TRBD2|.|TRBV24-1
CATSDLTSGGGTDTQYF
TGTGCCACCAGTGATTTAACCAGCGGGGGTGGGACAGATACGCAGTATTTT
>TRBJ1-1|.|.|TRBV5-1
CASSRGTEAFF
TGCGCCAGCAGCCGGGGAACTGAAGCTTTCTTT
>TRBJ1-1|.|few|TRBV4-1
CASSHQQGRETEAFF
TGCGCCAGCAGCCATCAGCAGGGACGGGAGACTGAAGCTTTCTTT
>TRBJ2-3|.|.|TRBV5-1
CASGPGGTDTQYF
TGCGCCAGCGGCCCAGGGGGCACAGATACGCAGTATTTT
>TRBJ2-1|.|few|TRBV27
CASSLVATITYNEQFF
TGTGCCAGCAGTTTGGTAGCGACTATTACCTACAATGAGCAGTTCTTC
>TRBJ1-6|.|.|TRBV6-5
CASSLRTDSPLHF
TGTGCCAGCAGTCTTCGGACAGATTCACCCCTCCACTTT
>TRBJ1-6|TRBD1|.|TRBV7-9
CASSNLGQGNSPLHF
TGTGCCAGCAGCAACCTGGGACAGGGGAATTCACCCCTCCACTTT
>TRBJ2-1|TRBD2|.|TRBV7-2
CASSPAGRGDNEQFF
TGTGCCAGCAGCCCAGCGGGGCGGGGAGACAATGAGCAGTTCTTC
>TRBJ1-1|TRBD1|few|TRBV2
CASSGGTGANTEAFF
TGTGCCAGCAGTGGGGGGACAGGGGCGAACACTGAAGCTTTCTTT
>TRBJ2-1|.|.|TRBV6-5
CASRGEGGSYNEQFF
TGTGCCAGCAGGGGGGAGGGGGGCTCCTACAATGAGCAGTTCTTC
>TRBJ2-3|.|.|TRBV27
CASTGTDTQYF
TGTGCCAGCACCGGCACAGATACGCAGTATTTT
>TRBJ2-3|TRBD1|.|TRBV2
CASTWTGDHTDTQYF
TGTGCCAGCACTTGGACAGGGGATCACACAGATACGCAGTATTTT
>TRBJ2-3|TRBD1|.|TRBV28
CASSLGAGTVLTDTQYF
TGTGCCAGCAGTTTAGGTGCCGGGACAGTCCTCACAGATACGCAGTATTTT
>TRBJ1-1|.|.|TRBV19
CASTATGENTEAFF
TGTGCCAGTACCGCGACAGGAGAGAACACTGAAGCTTTCTTT
>TRBJ2-6|.|.|TRBV5-1
CASSLESSGANVLTF
TGCGCCAGCAGCCTTGAGAGCTCTGGGGCCAACGTCCTGACTTTC
>TRBJ1-1|.|.|TRBV2
CASSELGQKNTEAFF
TGTGCCAGCAGTGAATTAGGACAAAAGAACACTGAAGCTTTCTTT
>TRBJ2-2|TRBD2|.|TRBV2
CASSEVVAGATSIMTGELFF
TGTGCCAGCAGTGAAGTTGTGGCGGGTGCGACTAGCATAATGACCGGGGAGCTGTTTTTT
>TRBJ2-2|TRBD1|.|TRBV19
CASIPPGQGYTGELFF
TGTGCCAGTATCCCACCGGGACAGGGGTACACCGGGGAGCTGTTTTTT
>TRBJ2-3|.|.|TRBV7-9
CASSPERAVQDTQYF
TGTGCCAGCTCCCCCGAGCGAGCGGTACAAGATACGCAGTATTTT
>TRBJ1-2|TRBD1|.|TRBV7-9
CASSSSLQGGDGYTF
TGTGCCAGCAGCTCTTCCTTACAGGGGGGCGATGGCTACACCTTC
>TRBJ1-5|.|.|TRBV30
CAWSVRGGSNQPQHF
TGTGCCTGGAGTGTACGAGGGGGAAGCAATCAGCCCCAGCATTTT
>TRBJ2-2|.|.|TRBV18
CASSKQNTGELFF
TGTGCCAGCTCAAAACAGAACACCGGGGAGCTGTTTTTT
>TRBJ2-1|.|.|TRBV5-1
CASSLVSGARYNEQFF
TGCGCCAGCAGCTTGGTTTCAGGGGCAAGATACAATGAGCAGTTCTTC